This T cell receptor (beta chain) was identified during a study of CD8 T cells in Susac syndrome. The RNA input was roughly 0.45 to 1 ug, and it was reverse transcribed with random hexamers. An immunoSEQ multiplex PCR amplified TCR beta CDR3 over 54 Vbeta and 13 Jbeta. TCRdb itself ran the immunoSEQ multiplex PCR reads through MiXCR, one entry per CDR3 protein. The table has 120,000 or so distinct CDR3 sequences, 94% seen once; the top ten hold roughly 0.095%. TEMRA cells were enriched by FACS, and CD4+ and CD8+ T cells were negatively isolated. CDR3 length equals 16 residues. With 6 bases removed from V and 1 base from J, the gap between germline ends came to 20 bases. Germline CDR1 SQVTM, CDR2 ANQGSEA.

The chain uses TRBV29-1 and TRBJ2-3; D is possibly TRBD1 or TRBD2 (5 bases each). Material for sequencing was CD4+ T cells from PBMCs. This TCR was sampled from a human donor in good health. DNA for the CDR3: TGCAGCGTGGCCCCGGGTGAGGGGTGGGGCACAGATACGCAGTATTTT. This encodes CSVAPGEGWGTDTQYF.